The rows below give T cell receptor beta chains drawn from one sample of a study of CD8 T cells in Susac syndrome. A single record per CDR3 protein comes from TCRdb applying MiXCR to the immunoSEQ multiplex PCR reads. The sample includes some 140,000 distinct CDR3 sequences, around 93% of them seen just once. Specimen: CD8+ T cells from PBMCs. These receptors all stem from a human donor with Susac syndrome. CDR3s include the opening cysteine and the closing phenylalanine or tryptophan. The D gene is left open where the match is weak. Rows may omit the clone size; those that give it use once, few, many or a size class.

abundance	d_gene	v_gene	j_gene	CDR3aa	CDR3nt
-	TRBD2	TRBV28	TRBJ2-2	CASDSLAGPGELFF	TGTGCCAGCGACTCTCTAGCGGGACCCGGGGAGCTGTTTTTT
once	-	TRBV5-1	TRBJ2-1	CASSCTQGPLFYNEQFF	TGCGCCAGCAGCTGTACCCAGGGACCACTATTCTACAATGAGCAGTTCTTC
-	-	TRBV11-3	TRBJ2-7	CASSLASSSYEQYF	TGTGCCAGCAGCTTAGCTTCCAGCTCCTACGAGCAGTACTTC
-	-	TRBV28	TRBJ1-1	CASSISNTEAFF	TGTGCCAGCAGCATAAGTAACACTGAAGCTTTCTTT
-	-	TRBV3-1	TRBJ2-7	CASSHSAVSSYEQYF	TGTGCCAGCAGCCATTCTGCGGTGAGCTCCTACGAGCAGTACTTC
-	-	TRBV7-9	TRBJ2-3	CASSFFGEVSTDTQYF	TGTGCCAGCAGCTTTTTTGGGGAGGTGAGCACAGATACGCAGTATTTT
-	TRBD2	TRBV9	TRBJ2-3	CASSVSTSGTHSGTDTQYF	TGTGCCAGCAGCGTATCGACTAGCGGGACTCATTCGGGCACAGATACGCAGTATTTT
once	TRBD2	TRBV4-1	TRBJ2-7	CASSQESSGSSYEQYF	TGCGCCAGCAGCCAAGAGTCTAGCGGTAGCTCCTACGAGCAGTACTTC
-	TRBD1	TRBV7-2	TRBJ1-1	CASRRQGLNTEAFF	TGTGCCAGCAGGCGACAGGGGTTGAACACTGAAGCTTTCTTT
few	-	TRBV19	TRBJ1-1	CASSIGNTEAFF	TGTGCCAGTAGTATAGGGAACACTGAAGCTTTCTTT
-	-	TRBV27	TRBJ2-1	CASSASSIPYNEQFF	TGTGCCAGCAGTGCTAGCTCCATCCCCTACAATGAGCAGTTCTTC
-	TRBD2	TRBV5-4	TRBJ2-1	CASSEHSGSLPFF	TGTGCCAGCAGCGAACATAGCGGGAGCCTTCCGTTCTTC
few	-	TRBV7-9	TRBJ2-7	CASSSRDSLRVEQYF	TGTGCCAGCAGCTCCCGGGACTCCCTTCGGGTCGAGCAGTACTTC
-	TRBD1	TRBV7-3	TRBJ1-1	CASSRTGAAEAFF	TGTGCCAGCAGCCGTACAGGGGCCGCTGAAGCTTTCTTT
-	TRBD2	TRBV11-2	TRBJ2-5	CASSLGGTSGGPPWAKTQYF	TGTGCCAGCAGCTTAGGCGGGACTAGCGGAGGACCCCCTTGGGCCAAGACCCAGTACTTC
-	TRBD1	TRBV27	TRBJ1-1	CASSHDRGLNTEAFF	TGTGCCAGCAGCCACGACAGGGGGTTGAACACTGAAGCTTTCTTT
-	-	TRBV29-1	TRBJ2-1	CSGLGFQGPSEGEQFF	TGCAGCGGCCTAGGGTTCCAAGGGCCTAGCGAAGGGGAGCAGTTCTTC
-	-	TRBV4-2	TRBJ2-5	CASSQEGGLEETQYF	TGTGCCAGCAGCCAAGAGGGGGGACTCGAAGAGACCCAGTACTTC
-	-	TRBV5-4	TRBJ1-2	CASVDRAVEYGYTF	TGTGCCAGCGTCGACCGGGCCGTGGAGTATGGCTACACCTTC
-	-	TRBV9	TRBJ2-3	CASSGSEDTQYF	TGTGCCAGCAGCGGATCTGAGGATACGCAGTATTTT
-	TRBD2	TRBV7-3	TRBJ2-1	CASSLMPLTSEISYNEQFF	TGTGCCAGCAGCTTAATGCCTCTGACTAGCGAGATCTCGTACAATGAGCAGTTCTTC
-	TRBD2	TRBV20-1	TRBJ2-1	CSARLTSGRGNEQFF	TGCAGTGCTAGACTAACTAGCGGGAGGGGTAATGAGCAGTTCTTC
-	TRBD1	TRBV20-1	TRBJ2-3	CSEGQGTDTQYF	TGCAGTGAGGGACAGGGTACAGATACGCAGTATTTT
-	-	TRBV2	TRBJ1-4	CASSDRRGMNEKLFF	TGTGCCAGCAGTGATAGGAGGGGAATGAATGAAAAACTGTTTTTT
once	-	TRBV5-6	TRBJ2-7	CASSLGDGGPYEQYF	TGTGCCAGCAGCTTGGGGGACGGTGGACCCTACGAGCAGTACTTC
-	-	TRBV12-3/TRBV12-4	TRBJ2-1	CASSITGEQFF	TGTGCCAGCAGTATTACGGGTGAGCAGTTCTTC
once	-	TRBV7-2	TRBJ2-1	CASSFRGAPGFYNEQFF	TGTGCCAGCAGCTTTAGGGGAGCCCCCGGTTTTTACAATGAGCAGTTCTTC